This TCR beta chain originates from a study of Graves' ophthalmopathy and Graves' hyperthyroidism (dated by TCRdb to about 2018). Study-wide context: Peripheral blood was collected before any treatment was given, at the time of initial diagnosis. To explore V-J signatures distinguishing ophthalmopathy from hyperthyroidism, a discovery set of 100 or so patients (more than 40 ophthalmopathy, about 57 stable hyperthyroidism) was enrolled. An independent validation cohort was composed of around 19 hyperthyroidism patients and around 16 patients who later progressed from hyperthyroidism to ophthalmopathy. In roughly 6 hyperthyroidism patients, the T-cell repertoire of thyroid tissue was compared with the T-cell repertoire of blood. Following sampling, methimazole starting at 30 mg daily was administered to hyperthyroidism patients, and high-dose intravenous methylprednisolone was administered to ophthalmopathy patients. In total, approximately 140 blood samples were TCR-sequenced: fewer than 50 ophthalmopathy, under 85 hyperthyroidism and about 17 hyperthyroidism-to-ophthalmopathy patients. The study used TCR beta repertoire signatures to distinguish Graves' ophthalmopathy from Graves' hyperthyroidism and to predict progression to ophthalmopathy. The paper as a whole reports these results and caveats: No statistical method was used to set the sample size in advance, and the investigators knew which group each participant was assigned to. Ophthalmopathy was separated from stable hyperthyroidism by the 13-signature model with about 90% sensitivity and around 81% specificity in cross-validation and with 80%/75% in the test set. Among expanded thyroid clonotypes with frequency above 0.001, most also showed up in blood, which suggests that blood repertoires may reflect the thyroid immune response. In validation, the model predicted ophthalmopathy progression with more than 55% sensitivity and approximately 75% specificity; around twelve predicted patients were CT-confirmed with GO in a median of about 7.1 months.

Details on this clonotype: Its specific antigen is unknown. Compared with germline, one end of the junction differs, possibly owing to a read error.

For repertoire sequencing, the TCR beta CDR3 regions were amplified from RNA transcripts. HTBI primers and the Qiagen OneStep RT-PCR kit were used in a first-round RT-PCR, which was followed by a second-round multiplex PCR, size selection and purification. Libraries were sequenced paired-end with 100 bp reads on an Illumina HiSeq2000. The original pipeline was this. SOAPnuke was used to process the reads, throwing out any read that had adapters, had uncalled bases, had a mean Phred below 15, or lacked an exact constant-primer or identifier match. COPE v1.2.5 was used to merge high-quality paired reads. Each unique nucleotide sequence was defined as a clonotype, and clonotypes were aligned to IMGT TRB V, D and J references with MiTCR v1.1. Analysis was restricted to V-J combinations with a frequency above 0.0001, which covered 99.2% of repertoires. For each V-J combination, a TCR clonal expansion and chaos score was defined as the ratio of F50 clonal expansion to chaos observed in the TCRdist matrix. Welch's t-statistics and random forest were used to reduce the features to about 14 V-J combinations, which were then used as input to a naive Bayes classifier. The Morisita-Horn index was used to measure how similar the thyroid and blood repertoires were. TCRdb handled the public reads itself, with Q25 trimming in fastp and clone calling in MiXCR, and kept productive beta chains. Duplicate CDR3 protein sequences are folded into a single record with the most common DNA and genes. What appears here as the V and J calls and clone size reflects TCRdb's work, not the paper's. This sample comprises 240,000 or so distinct CDR3 sequences, around 50% of them detected only once. The ten most abundant clones make up 40% to 55% of the sample.

As encoded in the germline V gene, CDR1 is WSHSY while CDR2 is SAAADI. Reading from cysteine to phenylalanine, the CDR3 counts 16 amino acids. Solely the CDR3 DNA is kept, with 48 bases framed from the first base. Patients with ophthalmopathy had moderately to severely active disease, with a Clinical Activity Score of 3 or more, a NOSPECS grade of 4 or more, and a disease duration of less than 3 months. Patients with other autoimmune diseases, uncontrolled infections, pregnancy or lactation were excluded from the study. Clinical symptoms, serum thyroxine, TRAb, thyroid ultrasound and orbital computed tomography were used for diagnosis. PBMCs were isolated from about 9 ml of fresh peripheral blood by Ficoll-Paque density gradient centrifugation. Total RNA was extracted with Trizol reagent and quality-checked on an Agilent 2100 Bioanalyzer.

Rearrangement joined TRBV10-2 to TRBJ1-2; 10 junctional bases match TRBD1. This TCR derives from an adult man with Graves' ophthalmopathy. The material sequenced was peripheral blood. The DNA sequence is given as TGTGCCAGCAGCCAAGAGGGACAGGGGTATGACTATGGCTACACCTTC. This yields the protein CASSQEGQGYDYGYTF.